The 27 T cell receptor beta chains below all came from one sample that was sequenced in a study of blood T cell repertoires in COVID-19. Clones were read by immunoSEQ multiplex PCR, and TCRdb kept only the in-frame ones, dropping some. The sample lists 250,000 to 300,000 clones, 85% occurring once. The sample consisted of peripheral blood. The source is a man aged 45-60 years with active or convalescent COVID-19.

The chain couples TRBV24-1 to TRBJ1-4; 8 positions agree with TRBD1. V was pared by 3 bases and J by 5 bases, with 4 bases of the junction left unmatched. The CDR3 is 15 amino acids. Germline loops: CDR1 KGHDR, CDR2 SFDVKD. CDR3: CATSDSGQGNEKLFF. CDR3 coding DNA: TGTGCCACCAGTGATAGCGGACAGGGAAATGAAAAACTGTTTTTT.

The CDR3 DNA reads TGTGCCAGCAGCTTAGGACAGGGGGCTTTCAACACCATATATTTT. Protein: CASSLGQGAFNTIYF. This sequence joins TRBV7-2 and TRBJ1-3; 10 bases line up with TRBD1. This CDR3 is built from 15 residues. From germline, CDR1 is SGHTA and CDR2 FQGNSA. J lost 7 bases, V lost 1 base, and 4 bases had no gene match.

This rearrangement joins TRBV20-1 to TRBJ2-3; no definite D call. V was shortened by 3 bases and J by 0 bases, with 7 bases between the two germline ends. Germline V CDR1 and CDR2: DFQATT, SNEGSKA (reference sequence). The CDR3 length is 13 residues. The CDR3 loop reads CSASGASTDTQYF. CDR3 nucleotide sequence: TGCAGTGCTAGTGGCGCTAGCACAGATACGCAGTATTTT.

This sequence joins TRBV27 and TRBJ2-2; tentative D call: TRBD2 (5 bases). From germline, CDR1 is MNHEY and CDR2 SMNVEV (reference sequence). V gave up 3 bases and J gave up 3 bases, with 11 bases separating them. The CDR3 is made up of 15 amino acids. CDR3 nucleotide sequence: TGTGCCAGCAGTTTCGGTGGGAGAGACACCGGGGAGCTGTTTTTT. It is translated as CASSFGGRDTGELFF.

CDR3 sequence reads: CASKGGGSNEQFF. Here the CDR3 DNA reads TGTGCCAGTAAGGGAGGGGGATCCAATGAGCAGTTCTTC. The rearrangement joins TRBV19 to TRBJ2-1; the D gene is possibly TRBD2 (7 bases). Trimming cost V 7 bases and J 6 bases, with 13 bases left between them. This CDR3 is 13 amino acids long. Per germline, CDR1 LNHDA and CDR2 SQIVND (reference sequence).

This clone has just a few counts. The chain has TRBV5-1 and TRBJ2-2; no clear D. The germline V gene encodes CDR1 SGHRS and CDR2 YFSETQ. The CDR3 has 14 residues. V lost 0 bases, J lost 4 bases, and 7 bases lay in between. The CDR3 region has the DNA TGCGCCAGCAGCTTGGAGGCGGCCACCGGGGAGCTGTTTTTT. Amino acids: CASSLEAATGELFF.

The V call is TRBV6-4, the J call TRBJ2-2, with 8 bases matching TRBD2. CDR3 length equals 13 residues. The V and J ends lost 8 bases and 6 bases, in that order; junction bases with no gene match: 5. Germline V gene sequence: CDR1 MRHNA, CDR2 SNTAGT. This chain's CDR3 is CASGAGEAGELFF. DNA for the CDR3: TGTGCCAGCGGAGCGGGAGAGGCCGGGGAGCTGTTTTTT.

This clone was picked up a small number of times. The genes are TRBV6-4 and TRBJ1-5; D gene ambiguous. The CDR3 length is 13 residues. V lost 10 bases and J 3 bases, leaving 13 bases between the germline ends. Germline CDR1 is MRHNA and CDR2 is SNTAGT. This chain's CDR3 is CAIPLRANQPQHF. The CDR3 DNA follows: TGTGCCATACCCTTGAGAGCCAATCAGCCCCAGCATTTT.

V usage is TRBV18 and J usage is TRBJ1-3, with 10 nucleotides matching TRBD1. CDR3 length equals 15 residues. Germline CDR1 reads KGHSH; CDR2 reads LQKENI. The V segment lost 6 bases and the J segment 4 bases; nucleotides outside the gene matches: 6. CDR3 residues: CASSEDRGLGNTIYF. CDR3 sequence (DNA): TGTGCCAGCTCCGAAGACAGGGGGCTCGGAAACACCATATATTTT.

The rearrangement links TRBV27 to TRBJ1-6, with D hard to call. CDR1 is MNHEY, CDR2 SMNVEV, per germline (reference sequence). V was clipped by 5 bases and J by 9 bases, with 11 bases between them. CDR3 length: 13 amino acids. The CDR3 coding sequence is TGTGCCAGCAGTGGTAGAGCTGGTTCACCCCTCCACTTT. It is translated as CASSGRAGSPLHF.

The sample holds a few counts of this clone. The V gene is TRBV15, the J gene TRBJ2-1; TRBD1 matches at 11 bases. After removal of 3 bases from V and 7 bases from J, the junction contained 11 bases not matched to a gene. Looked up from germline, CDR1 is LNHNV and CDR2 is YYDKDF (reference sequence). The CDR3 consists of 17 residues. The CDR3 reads CATSSSPGQGARNEQFF. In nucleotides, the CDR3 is TGTGCCACCAGCAGTTCCCCCGGACAGGGGGCCCGGAATGAGCAGTTCTTC.

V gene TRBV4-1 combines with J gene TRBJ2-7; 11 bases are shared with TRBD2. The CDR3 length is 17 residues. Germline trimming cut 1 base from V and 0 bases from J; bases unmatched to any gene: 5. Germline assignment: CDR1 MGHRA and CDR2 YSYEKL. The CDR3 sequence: CASSQVLTSGSSYEQYF. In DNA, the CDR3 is TGCGCCAGCAGCCAAGTCCTCACTAGCGGGAGCTCCTACGAGCAGTACTTC.

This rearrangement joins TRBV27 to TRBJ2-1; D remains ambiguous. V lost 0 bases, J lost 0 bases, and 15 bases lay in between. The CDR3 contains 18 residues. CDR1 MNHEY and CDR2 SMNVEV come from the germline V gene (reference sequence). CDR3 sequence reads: CASSLSNSMMSSYNEQFF. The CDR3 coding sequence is TGTGCCAGCAGTTTATCCAACTCGATGATGAGCTCCTACAATGAGCAGTTCTTC.

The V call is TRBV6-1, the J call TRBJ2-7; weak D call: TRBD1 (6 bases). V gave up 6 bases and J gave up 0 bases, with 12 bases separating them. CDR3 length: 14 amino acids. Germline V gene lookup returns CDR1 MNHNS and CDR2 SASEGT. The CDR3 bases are TGTGCCAGCAGACAACAGGGAAACTCCTACGAGCAGTACTTC. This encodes CASRQQGNSYEQYF.

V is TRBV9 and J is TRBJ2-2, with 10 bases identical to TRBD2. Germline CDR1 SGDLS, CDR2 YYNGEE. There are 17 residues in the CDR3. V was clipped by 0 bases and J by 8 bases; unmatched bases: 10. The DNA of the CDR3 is TGTGCCAGCAGCGTAGTCCCTAGCGGGAGAGCAGGAGGGGAGCTGTTTTTT. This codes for CASSVVPSGRAGGELFF.

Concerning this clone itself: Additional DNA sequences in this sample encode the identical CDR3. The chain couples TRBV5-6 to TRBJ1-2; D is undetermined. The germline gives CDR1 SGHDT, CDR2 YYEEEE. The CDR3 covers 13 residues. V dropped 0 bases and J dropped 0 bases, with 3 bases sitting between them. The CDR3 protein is CASSLGTNYGYTF. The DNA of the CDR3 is TGTGCCAGCAGCTTGGGTACTAACTATGGCTACACCTTC.

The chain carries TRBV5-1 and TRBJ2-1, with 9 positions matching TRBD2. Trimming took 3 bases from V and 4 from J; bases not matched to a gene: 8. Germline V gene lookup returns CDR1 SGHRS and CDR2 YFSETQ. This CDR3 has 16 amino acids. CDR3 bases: TGCGCCAGCAGCTCACTCCTAGCGGGAAAATACAATGAGCAGTTCTTC. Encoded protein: CASSSLLAGKYNEQFF.

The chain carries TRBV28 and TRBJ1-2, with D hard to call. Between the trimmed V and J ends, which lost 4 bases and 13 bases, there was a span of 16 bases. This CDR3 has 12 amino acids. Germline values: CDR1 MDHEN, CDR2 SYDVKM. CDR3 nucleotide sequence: TGTGCCAGCAGTTACCCCGGGGAGTTGGGCACCTTC. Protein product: CASSYPGELGTF.

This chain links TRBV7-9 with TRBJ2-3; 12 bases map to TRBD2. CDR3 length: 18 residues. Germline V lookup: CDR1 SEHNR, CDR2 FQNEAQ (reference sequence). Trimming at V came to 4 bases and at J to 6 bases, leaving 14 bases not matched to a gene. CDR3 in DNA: TGTGCCAGCAGCTCCTACTCCCTAGCGGGAGGGCCAACGGATACGCAGTATTTT. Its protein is CASSSYSLAGGPTDTQYF.

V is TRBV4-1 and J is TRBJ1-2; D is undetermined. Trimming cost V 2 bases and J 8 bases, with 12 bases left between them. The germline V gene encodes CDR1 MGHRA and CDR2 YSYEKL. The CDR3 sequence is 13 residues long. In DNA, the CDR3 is TGCGCCAGCAGCCAACCCCGAGAGGGCGGCTACACCTTC. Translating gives CASSQPREGGYTF.

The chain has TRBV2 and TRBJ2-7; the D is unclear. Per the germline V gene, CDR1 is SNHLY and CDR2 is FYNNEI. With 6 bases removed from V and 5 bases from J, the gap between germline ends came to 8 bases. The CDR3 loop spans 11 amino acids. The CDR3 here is CASSYQDEQYF. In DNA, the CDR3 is TGTGCCAGCAGCTACCAAGACGAGCAGTACTTC.

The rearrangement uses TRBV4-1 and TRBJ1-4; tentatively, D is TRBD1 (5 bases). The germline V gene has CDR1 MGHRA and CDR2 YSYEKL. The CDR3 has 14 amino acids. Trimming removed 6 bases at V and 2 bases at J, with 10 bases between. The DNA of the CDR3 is TGCGCCAGCAGTAGGGGTGAGACTAATGAAAAACTGTTTTTT. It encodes CASSRGETNEKLFF.

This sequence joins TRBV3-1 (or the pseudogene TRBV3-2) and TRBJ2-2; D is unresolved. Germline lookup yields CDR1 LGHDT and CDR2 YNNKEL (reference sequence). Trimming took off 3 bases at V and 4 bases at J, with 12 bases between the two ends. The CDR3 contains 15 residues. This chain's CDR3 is CASSQRRGSTGELFF. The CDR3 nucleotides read TGTGCCAGCAGCCAGCGGAGAGGTTCCACCGGGGAGCTGTTTTTT.

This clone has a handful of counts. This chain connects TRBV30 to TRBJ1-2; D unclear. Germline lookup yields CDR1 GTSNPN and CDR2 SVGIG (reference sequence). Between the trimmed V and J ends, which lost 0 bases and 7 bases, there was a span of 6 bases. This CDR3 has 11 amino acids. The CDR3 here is CAWSVRSGYTF. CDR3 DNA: TGTGCCTGGAGTGTACGTAGTGGCTACACCTTC.

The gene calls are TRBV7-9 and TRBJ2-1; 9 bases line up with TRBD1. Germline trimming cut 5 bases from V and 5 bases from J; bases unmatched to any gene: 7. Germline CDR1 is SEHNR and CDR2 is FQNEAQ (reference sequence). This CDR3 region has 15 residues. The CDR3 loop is CASSTRDRAHNEQFF. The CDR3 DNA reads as TGTGCCAGCAGCACCCGGGACAGGGCCCACAATGAGCAGTTCTTC.

For the CDR3, the DNA is TGTGCCAGCAGCCCAAATCAGGGGGGCTACAATGAGCAGTTCTTC. Encoded protein: CASSPNQGGYNEQFF. J is TRBJ2-1 and V is TRBV3-1 (or the pseudogene TRBV3-2); D is possibly TRBD1 (7 bases). The CDR3 totals 15 residues. From germline, CDR1 is LGHDT and CDR2 YNNKEL (reference sequence). Trimming stripped 4 bases from V and 3 bases from J, with 13 bases between.

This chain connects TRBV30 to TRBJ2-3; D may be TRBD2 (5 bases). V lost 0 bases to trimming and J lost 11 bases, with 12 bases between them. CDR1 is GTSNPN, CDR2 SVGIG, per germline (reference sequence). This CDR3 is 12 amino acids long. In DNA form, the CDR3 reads TGTGCCTGGAGTGTACGGTACGGAGGGCAGTATTTT. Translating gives CAWSVRYGGQYF. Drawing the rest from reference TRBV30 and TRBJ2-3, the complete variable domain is SQTIHQWPATLVQPVGSPLSLECTVEGTSNPNLYWYRQAAGRGLQLLFYSVGIGQISSEVPQNLSASRPQDRQFILSSKKLLLSDSGFYLCAWSVRYGGQYFGPGTRLTVL.